A single T cell receptor (beta chain) is shown here with its context. The sample holds one count of this clone. The antigen it binds to is not known. No quality values exist for individual bases; no much larger clone is one base distant. Just one read gives weak support. The data originate from a study of metastatic and nonmetastatic thyroid tumors (dated by TCRdb to 2020 to 2022). Study-wide context: For patients with malignant and with benign thyroid disease, the researchers compared repertoires between peripheral blood samples and tumor or nodule tissue samples. Broad study findings and their caveats: TCR beta diversity was reported as significantly higher in malignant tumors than in benign nodules, in both blood and tumor samples.

The library was built by means of PCR. Sequencing used an Illumina HiSeq 4000. High-throughput sequencing was used to profile the CDR3 region of the TCR beta-chain in every patient. In the source study's methods: A classifier to discriminate distant-metastatic papillary thyroid cancer patients was built from CDR3 differences across clinicopathological groups. The Shannon index was used to measure repertoire diversity, and the Morisita-Horn index was used to measure how similar tumor and blood repertoires were. TCRdb reprocessed the public reads (quality trimming at Q25 with fastp, clone calling with MiXCR) and kept in-frame beta chains. These V and J calls derive from TCRdb rather than the authors' analysis. This sample lists under 60,000 clones; approximately 20% were detected once. Roughly 3.8% of the sample is taken by the ten largest. None of the patients had been given any treatment before thyroid surgery. The study retrospectively analysed patient clinical samples collected from the early 2010s to the late 2010s using T-cell receptor beta sequencing.

The germline V gene provides CDR1 SGHRS and CDR2 YFSETQ. V is trimmed back by 2 bases and J by 3 bases, and the junction contains 4 bases that no gene match accounts for. Its CDR3 holds 14 amino acids, cysteine through phenylalanine. Of all the DNA, just the CDR3 is kept, 42 bases in frame from base 1. The source material was blood. The chain is made from TRBV5-1 and TRBJ1-2; TRBD1 matches 7 bases in the middle. The sequence came from a male donor with papillary thyroid cancer or a benign thyroid nodule (not recorded which). Some clones in this sample may be carry-over from other donors' samples. The base sequence is TGCGCCAGCAGCTTCGGACAGGTGGACTATGGCTACACCTTC. The translation is CASSFGQVDYGYTF.